These 16 T cell receptor beta chains came from one sample sequenced in a study of PD-L1 blockade in urothelial cancer. TCRdb's copy holds only in-frame clones and misses some; the assay was immunoSEQ multiplex PCR. The sample carries roughly 48,000 clones, nearly 85% recorded once. Sequenced here: PBMCs, sampled around atezolizumab (anti-PD-L1) treatment. These TCRs come from a man in his forties with urothelial cancer.

V usage is TRBV19 and J usage is TRBJ2-1; 7 bases map to TRBD2. CDR1 is LNHDA and CDR2 is SQIVND in the germline V gene (reference sequence). This CDR3 comprises 15 residues. Trimming cost V 8 bases and J 2 bases; bases outside gene matches: 9. In DNA, the CDR3 is TGTGCCAGTCAACGGACTAGAGAACCCTACAATGAGCAGTTCTTC. Its protein product is CASQRTREPYNEQFF.

The genes are TRBV19 and TRBJ2-4; 13 nucleotides agree with TRBD2. CDR3 length: 19 amino acids. Germline CDR1 and CDR2: LNHDA and SQIVND (reference sequence). The J segment lost 0 bases and the V segment lost 5 bases, leaving 10 bases of the junction unmatched. This chain's CDR3 is CASSLGRTSGRIAKNIQYF. The CDR3 DNA sequence: TGTGCCAGTAGTTTGGGGCGGACTAGCGGGAGAATAGCCAAAAACATTCAGTACTTC.

This chain links TRBV5-6 with TRBJ1-2; 7 bases align to TRBD1. The V gene's germline CDR1 is SGHDT and CDR2 YYEEEE. The CDR3 consists of 14 residues. J gave up 5 bases and V 2 bases, and 6 bases lay outside the gene matches. The CDR3 protein is CASSLEGGGYGYTF. The CDR3 region has the DNA TGTGCCAGCAGCTTAGAAGGGGGCGGTTATGGCTACACCTTC.

This chain's CDR3 is CASSDSGAWDEQFF. The CDR3 DNA reads TGTGCCAGCAGTGATAGCGGGGCATGGGATGAGCAGTTCTTC. The chain is built from TRBV28 and TRBJ2-1, with 8 bases identical to TRBD2. The length of the CDR3 is 14 residues. V shed 5 bases and J 8 bases; nucleotides not matched to a gene: 8. CDR1 and CDR2 (germline): MDHEN, SYDVKM.

The chain carries TRBV19 and TRBJ2-1; D not resolved. The CDR3 covers 14 residues. Between the trimmed V and J ends, which lost 3 bases and 6 bases, there was a span of 12 bases. Germline CDR1 is LNHDA and CDR2 is SQIVND (reference sequence). In nucleotides, the CDR3 is TGTGCCAGTAGTATCGGCGACCTAGGCAATGAGCAGTTCTTC. Its translation: CASSIGDLGNEQFF.

The chain's CDR3 is CASSSGLAGVPDTQYF. CDR3 in DNA: TGTGCCAGCAGCTCGGGACTAGCGGGAGTTCCAGATACGCAGTATTTT. The gene calls are TRBV11-2 and TRBJ2-3, with 14 bases that match TRBD2. V shed 4 bases, J shed 4 bases, and the junction held 4 bases outside the gene matches. CDR1 is SGHAT, CDR2 FQNNGV, per germline. This CDR3 is 16 amino acids long. Together with reference TRBV11-2 and TRBJ2-3, the CDR3 gives the full variable domain: EAGVAQSPRYKIIEKRQSVAFWCNPISGHATLYWYQQILGQGPKLLIQFQNNGVVDDSQLPKDRFSAERLKGVDSTLKIQPAKLEDSAVYLCASSSGLAGVPDTQYFGPGTRLTVL.

The chain carries TRBV12-5 and TRBJ2-2; a possible D gene is TRBD2 (6 bases). The CDR3 consists of 15 residues. Trimming removed 0 bases from V and 10 bases from J, with 15 bases in between. Germline values: CDR1 LGHNT, CDR2 FRNRAP. The CDR3 DNA follows: TGTGCTAGTGGTTTGGTAAATAGGGGACTCGAGGAGCTGTTTTTT. It specifies CASGLVNRGLEELFF.

The CDR3 spells CASSLGALAGYLETQYF. CDR3 nucleotide sequence: TGTGCCAGCAGCTTAGGAGCCCTAGCGGGATACCTGGAGACCCAGTACTTC. The V call is TRBV7-2, the J call TRBJ2-5; 9 bases map to TRBD2. This CDR3 comprises 17 residues. V lost 1 base and J lost 5; bases outside the gene matches: 11. Germline V gene lookup returns CDR1 SGHTA and CDR2 FQGNSA.

V gene TRBV7-3 combines with J gene TRBJ2-3; 10 bases are shared with TRBD2. This CDR3 comprises 16 residues. The V gene's germline CDR1 is SGHTA and CDR2 FQGTGA. The J segment lost 3 bases and the V segment lost 6 bases, leaving 9 bases of the junction unmatched. The CDR3 coding sequence is TGTGCCAGCAGTTACCAGGCTAGCGGGAGTACAGATACGCAGTATTTT. As protein: CASSYQASGSTDTQYF.

This sequence joins TRBV7-8 and TRBJ1-2; 8 positions agree with TRBD1. V was clipped by 9 bases and J by 7 bases; unmatched bases: 13. This CDR3 has 14 residues. CDR1 and CDR2 (germline): SGHVS, FQNEAQ. The CDR3 DNA reads TGTGCCAGTACGAACTCAGGGGGCAGCGTTGGCTACACCTTC. Translation gives CASTNSGGSVGYTF.

This clone showed up just once. The J gene is TRBJ1-5, the V gene TRBV27; the D gene is possibly TRBD1 (6 bases). Trimming shortened V by 8 bases and J by 3 bases, and 14 bases separated the two germline ends. CDR1 is MNHEY, CDR2 SMNVEV, per germline (reference sequence). This CDR3 has 14 amino acids. CDR3 DNA: TGTGCCAGCGGTCCCGACAGGTACAATCAGCCCCAGCATTTT. Its translation is CASGPDRYNQPQHF.

The rearrangement joins TRBV9 to TRBJ1-1; TRBD1 matches 7 bases. V lost 4 bases, J lost 4 bases, and 10 bases stayed unmatched. Germline V lookup: CDR1 SGDLS, CDR2 YYNGEE. The CDR3 length is 15 residues. The DNA for the CDR3 is TGTGCCAGCAGCCAAGGCCGACAGGGATCCACTGAAGCTTTCTTT. The encoded protein is CASSQGRQGSTEAFF.

For this clone: Its ends do not fully match the called genes, so a read error is possible. The CDR3 DNA follows: TGTGCCAGCAGCTATCAACAGGGGGCTGGGGTCTTC. This gives the protein CASSYQQGAGVF. The chain is built from TRBV5-6 and TRBJ2-1; TRBD1 agrees at 9 bases. This CDR3 has 12 residues. Germline CDR1 is SGHDT and CDR2 is YYEEEE. Looking up the rest from reference TRBV5-6 and TRBJ2-1 gives the full variable domain: DAGVTQSPTHLIKTRGQQVTLRCSPKSGHDTVSWYQQALGQGPQFIFQYYEEEERQRGNFPDRFSGHQFPNYSSELNVNALLLGDSALYLCASSYQQGAGVFGPGTRLTVL.

This chain connects TRBV5-1 to TRBJ1-2; TRBD1 might be the D (6 bases). Germline V gene lookup returns CDR1 SGHRS and CDR2 YFSETQ. The CDR3 has 17 residues. V gave up 0 bases and J gave up 6 bases, with 21 bases separating them. The CDR3 coding sequence is TGCGCCAGCAGCTTGGGGGGGTTGGGCCAGGGGCTCGATGGCTACACCTTC. This translates into CASSLGGLGQGLDGYTF.

The rearrangement uses TRBV28 and TRBJ2-7, with 12 bases identical to TRBD1. This CDR3 is 14 amino acids long. Per the germline V gene, CDR1 is MDHEN and CDR2 is SYDVKM. With V trimmed by 6 bases and J by 0 bases, 0 bases remained unmatched. Here the CDR3 DNA reads TGTGCCAGCAGGGGACAGGGGGCCTCCTACGAGCAGTACTTC. Protein: CASRGQGASYEQYF.

This clone showed up just once. The gene calls are TRBV2 and TRBJ2-6, with a tentative D call TRBD2 (5 bases). V was cut by 6 bases and J by 1 base, with 13 bases left in between. CDR3 length: 16 amino acids. Germline CDR1 and CDR2: SNHLY and FYNNEI. The CDR3 sequence: CASSLNPGSGANVLTF. The CDR3 nucleotides are TGTGCCAGCAGCCTGAATCCGGGGTCTGGGGCCAACGTCCTGACTTTC.